Here is one T cell receptor (beta chain) with its context. There are 12 residues in the CDR3. The V end was cut by 7 bases, the J end by 4 bases, with 10 bases between. Germline CDR1 is SNHLY and CDR2 is FYNNEI. This sample is drawn from a study of blood T cell repertoires in COVID-19. Study-level background: Sites across the United States, Italy and Spain contributed samples from acute and convalescent COVID-19. In each case, the material was cDNA or gDNA derived from T cells, B-cell-depleted T cells, or PBMCs.

As handled by the study authors: Cell counts per sample came from amplifying reference gene primers. Libraries were prepared by immunoSEQ multiplex PCR; TCRdb keeps only in-frame clonotypes and omits some of them. V and J calls and clone size come straight from that table; D and trimming were deduced from the DNA. The data contain about 130,000 clones, about 85% of them singletons. The V gene is TRBV2, the J gene TRBJ1-2; TRBD1 is a possible D gene (5 bases). This TCR was sampled from an older man with active or convalescent COVID-19. Sequenced input: peripheral blood. The CDR3 region is CASTGEGYGYTF. The CDR3 DNA reads as TGTGCCAGCACGGGGGAGGGCTATGGCTACACCTTC.